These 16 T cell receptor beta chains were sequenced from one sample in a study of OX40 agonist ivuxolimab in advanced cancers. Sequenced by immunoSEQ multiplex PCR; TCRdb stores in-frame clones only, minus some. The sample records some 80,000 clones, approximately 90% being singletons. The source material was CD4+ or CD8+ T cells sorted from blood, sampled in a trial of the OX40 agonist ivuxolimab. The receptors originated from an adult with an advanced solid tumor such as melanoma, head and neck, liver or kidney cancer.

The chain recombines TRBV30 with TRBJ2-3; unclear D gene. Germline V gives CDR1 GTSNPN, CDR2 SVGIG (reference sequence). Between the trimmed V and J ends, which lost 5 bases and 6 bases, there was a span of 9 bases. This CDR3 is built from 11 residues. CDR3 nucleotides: TGTGCCTGGGGCCGTGGGGATACGCAGTATTTT. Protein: CAWGRGDTQYF.

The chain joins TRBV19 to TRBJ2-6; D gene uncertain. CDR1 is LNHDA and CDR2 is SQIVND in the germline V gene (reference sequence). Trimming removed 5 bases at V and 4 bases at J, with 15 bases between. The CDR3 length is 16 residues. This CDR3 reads CASSFTLVGGANVLTF. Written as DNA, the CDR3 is TGTGCCAGTAGTTTTACCCTGGTTGGAGGGGCCAACGTCCTGACTTTC.

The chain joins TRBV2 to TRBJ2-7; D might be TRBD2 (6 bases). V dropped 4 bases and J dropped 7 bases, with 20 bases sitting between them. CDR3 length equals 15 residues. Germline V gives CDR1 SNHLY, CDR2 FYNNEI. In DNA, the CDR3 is TGTGCCAGCAGTGGGAGGGTGGGACCGCTCCTGGAGCAGTACTTC. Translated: CASSGRVGPLLEQYF.

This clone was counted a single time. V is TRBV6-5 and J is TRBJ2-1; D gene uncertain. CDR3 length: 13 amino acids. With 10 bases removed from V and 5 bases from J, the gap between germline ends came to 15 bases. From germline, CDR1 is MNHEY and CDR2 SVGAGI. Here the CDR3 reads CATSRTENNEQFF. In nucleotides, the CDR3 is TGTGCCACCTCCCGGACGGAGAACAATGAGCAGTTCTTC.

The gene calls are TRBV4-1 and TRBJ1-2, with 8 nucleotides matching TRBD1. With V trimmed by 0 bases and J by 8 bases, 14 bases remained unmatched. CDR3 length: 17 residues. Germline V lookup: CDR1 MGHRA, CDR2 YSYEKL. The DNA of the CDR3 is TGCGCCAGCAGCCAAGACGCGGCAGGGGGCGCCCTGAGGGGCTACACCTTC. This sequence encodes CASSQDAAGGALRGYTF.

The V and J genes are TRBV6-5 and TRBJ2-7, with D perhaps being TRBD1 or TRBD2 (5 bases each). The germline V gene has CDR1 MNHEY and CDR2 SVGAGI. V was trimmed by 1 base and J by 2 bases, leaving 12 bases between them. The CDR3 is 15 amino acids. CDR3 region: CASSYWTGDPYEQYF. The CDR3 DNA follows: TGTGCCAGCAGTTACTGGACCGGGGACCCCTACGAGCAGTACTTC.

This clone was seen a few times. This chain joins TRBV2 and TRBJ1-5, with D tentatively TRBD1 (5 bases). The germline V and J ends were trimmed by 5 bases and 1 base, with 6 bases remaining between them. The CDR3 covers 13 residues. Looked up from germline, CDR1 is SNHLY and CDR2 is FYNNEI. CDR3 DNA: TGTGCCAGCAGTCACAGGAGCAATCAGCCCCAGCATTTT. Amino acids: CASSHRSNQPQHF.

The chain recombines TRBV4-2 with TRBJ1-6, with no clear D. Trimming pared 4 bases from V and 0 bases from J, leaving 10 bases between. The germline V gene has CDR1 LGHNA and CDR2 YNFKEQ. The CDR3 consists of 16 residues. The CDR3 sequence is CASSRDPSSYNSPLHF. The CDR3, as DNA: TGTGCCAGCAGCCGGGATCCAAGCTCCTATAATTCACCCCTCCACTTT.

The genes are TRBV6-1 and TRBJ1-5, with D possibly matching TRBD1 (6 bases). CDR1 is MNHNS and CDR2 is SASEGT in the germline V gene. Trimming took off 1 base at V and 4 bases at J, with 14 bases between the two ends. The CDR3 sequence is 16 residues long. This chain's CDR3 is CASSEGLRGENQPQHF. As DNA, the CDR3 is TGTGCCAGCAGTGAAGGGTTAAGGGGGGAAAATCAGCCCCAGCATTTT.

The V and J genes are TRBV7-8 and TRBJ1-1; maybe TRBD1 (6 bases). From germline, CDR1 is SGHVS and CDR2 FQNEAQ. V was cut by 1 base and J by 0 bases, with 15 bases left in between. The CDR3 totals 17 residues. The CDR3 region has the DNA TGTGCCAGCAGCTTAGACGGACAGATTAAACTGAACACTGAAGCTTTCTTT. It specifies CASSLDGQIKLNTEAFF.

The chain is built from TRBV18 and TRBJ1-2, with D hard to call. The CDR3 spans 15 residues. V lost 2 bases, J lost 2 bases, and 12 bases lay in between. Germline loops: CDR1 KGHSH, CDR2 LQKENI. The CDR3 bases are TGTGCCAGCTCACCAAATCGGGGAGGGAACTATGGCTACACCTTC. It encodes CASSPNRGGNYGYTF. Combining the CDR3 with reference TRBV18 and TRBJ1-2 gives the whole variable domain NAGVMQNPRHLVRRRGQEARLRCSPMKGHSHVYWYRQLPEEGLKFMVYLQKENIIDESGMPKERFSAEFPKEGPSILRIQQVVRGDSAAYFCASSPNRGGNYGYTFGSGTRLTVV.

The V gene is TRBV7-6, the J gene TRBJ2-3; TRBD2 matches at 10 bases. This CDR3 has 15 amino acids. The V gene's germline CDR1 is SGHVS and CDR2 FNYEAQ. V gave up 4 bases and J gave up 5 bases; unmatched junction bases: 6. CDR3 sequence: CASSSQRGGLDTQYF. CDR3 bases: TGTGCCAGCAGCTCACAGCGGGGGGGCCTAGATACGCAGTATTTT.

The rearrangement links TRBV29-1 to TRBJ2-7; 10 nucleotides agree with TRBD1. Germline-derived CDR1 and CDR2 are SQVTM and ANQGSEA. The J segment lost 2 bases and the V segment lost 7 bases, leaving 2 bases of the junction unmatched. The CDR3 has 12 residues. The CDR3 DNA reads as TGCAGCGGAGGGACAGGGGCCTACGAGCAGTACTTC. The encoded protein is CSGGTGAYEQYF.

This chain's CDR3 is CASFSGGTLTTDTQYF. Written as DNA, the CDR3 is TGTGCCAGCTTTAGCGGGGGGACTCTAACGACAGATACGCAGTATTTT. The gene calls are TRBV28 and TRBJ2-3; TRBD2 aligns across 10 bases. Trimming removed 8 bases from V and 3 bases from J; junction bases left unmatched: 11. The CDR3 is 16 amino acids. Germline lookup yields CDR1 MDHEN and CDR2 SYDVKM.

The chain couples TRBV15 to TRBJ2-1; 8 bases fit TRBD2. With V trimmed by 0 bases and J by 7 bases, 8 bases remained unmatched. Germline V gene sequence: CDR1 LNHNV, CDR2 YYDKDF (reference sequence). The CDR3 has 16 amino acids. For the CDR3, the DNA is TGTGCCACCAGCAGAGAGGCTAGCGGGCTGGGAAATGAGCAGTTCTTC. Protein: CATSREASGLGNEQFF.

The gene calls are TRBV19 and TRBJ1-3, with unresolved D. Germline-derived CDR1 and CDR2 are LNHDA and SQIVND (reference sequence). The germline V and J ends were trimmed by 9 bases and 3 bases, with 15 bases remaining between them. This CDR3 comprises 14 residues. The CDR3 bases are TGTGCCAGCTACTCGACTGCAGGTGGAAACACCATATATTTT. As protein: CASYSTAGGNTIYF.